These T cell receptor beta chains were read from a single sample in a study of T cells in Graves' hyperthyroidism and ophthalmopathy. TCRdb used MiXCR to reprocess the multiplex PCR reads, holding one entry per CDR3 protein. The table includes 500,000 to 800,000 distinct CDR3 sequences, less than 45% detected once. What was sequenced was peripheral blood or thyroid tissue (not recorded which). These receptors originate from an adult man with Graves' disease, either hyperthyroidism or ophthalmopathy (not recorded which). The CDR3 runs from the conserved cysteine through the conserved F or W. The order of the fields is J gene, V gene, CDR3 protein.

TRBJ1-2 | TRBV29-1 | CSVGQGADGYTF
TRBJ2-7 | TRBV5-4 | CASSPGGLAGESYEQYF
TRBJ1-6 | TRBV19 | CASSPRTGNSPLHF
TRBJ1-1 | TRBV5-1 | CASSPDRVGDTEAFF
TRBJ2-5 | TRBV24-1 | CATSDYETQYF
TRBJ2-7 | TRBV7-9 | CASGPLAGIEQYF
TRBJ1-5 | TRBV15 | CATSRVGAGQPQHF
TRBJ2-7 | TRBV29-1 | CSPGLVSEQYF
TRBJ2-6 | TRBV7-3 | CASSVAGVAGANVLTF
TRBJ1-6 | TRBV9 | CASKLLGDSPLHF
TRBJ1-1 | TRBV11-2 | CASSFRQHTEAFF
TRBJ2-2 | TRBV11-2 | CASSVVPRGTGELFF
TRBJ1-1 | TRBV20-1 | CSAREDGPTEAFF
TRBJ1-1 | TRBV6-1 | CASRDQGYTEAFF
TRBJ1-1 | TRBV7-6 | CASSLASTGNTEAFF
TRBJ1-2 | TRBV10-3 | CAISDRDTSHYGYTF
TRBJ1-2 | TRBV7-8 | CASSWNREANYGYTF
TRBJ1-4 | TRBV20-1 | CSALGLVDEKLFF
TRBJ2-2 | TRBV5-1 | CATSLAYNTGELFF
TRBJ2-2 | TRBV9 | CASSVAAASTGELFF
TRBJ2-1 | TRBV25-1 | CASSEPGRSYNEQFF
TRBJ2-5 | TRBV20-1 | CSARGTSGRETQYF
TRBJ1-6 | TRBV6-5 | CASSQVGVNSPLHF
TRBJ2-5 | TRBV6-6 | CASSGTGYQETQYF
TRBJ2-5 | TRBV7-9 | CASNPLAGRETQYF
TRBJ2-7 | TRBV7-6 | CASSLPGPHEQYF
TRBJ2-7 | TRBV7-9 | CASSFRDSGSYEQYF
TRBJ1-2 | TRBV29-1 | CSVDGYYGYTF
TRBJ1-5 | TRBV2 | CASLGQGSNQPQHF
TRBJ1-5 | TRBV24-1 | CATSGGRYSQPQHF
TRBJ1-1 | TRBV7-9 | CASSPPVLDEAFF
TRBJ2-2 | TRBV7-3 | CASSESGTSGELLF
TRBJ1-5 | TRBV13 | CASSLRHHQPQHF
TRBJ1-2 | TRBV29-1 | CSDRQGLYYGYTF
TRBJ1-4 | TRBV5-6 | CASRQQGFEKLFF
TRBJ1-2 | TRBV7-9 | CASSTTLASVPGQGIYGYTF
TRBJ1-1 | TRBV7-9 | CASSLGGQGVTEAFF
TRBJ1-2 | TRBV27 | CASSPGVPYGYTF
TRBJ1-2 | TRBV19 | CASSHRNNYGYTF
TRBJ1-1 | TRBV20-1 | CSASWLVRVTEAFF
TRBJ1-5 | TRBV6-9 | CASSYVVPGRGDNRPQHF
TRBJ2-7 | TRBV20-1 | CSATDLGYYEQYF
TRBJ2-7 | TRBV29-1 | CSVEVDGGTYEQYF
TRBJ1-3 | TRBV7-3 | CASSLGRGLLSGNTIYF
TRBJ2-5 | TRBV7-9 | CASSQVPGEQETQYF
TRBJ2-7 | TRBV5-1 | CASSLQSVSYEQYF
TRBJ2-5 | TRBV19 | CASSRRLREAQYF
TRBJ1-5 | TRBV2 | CASSPPPNSNQPQHF
TRBJ1-2 | TRBV24-1 | CATSDAGTGDLNGYTF
TRBJ1-2 | TRBV7-9 | CASSYPAGRDYGYTF
TRBJ1-1 | TRBV15 | CATSGSPRRRTEAFF
TRBJ2-5 | TRBV9 | CASSETGGGKTQYF
TRBJ1-2 | TRBV29-1 | CSVAGDRTGGYTF
TRBJ2-7 | TRBV7-2 | CASSLWTSSYEQYF
TRBJ1-5 | TRBV7-9 | CASSRQNQPQHF
TRBJ1-5 | TRBV20-1 | CSARRVSGTDDQPQHF
TRBJ1-5 | TRBV15 | CATSRNGSQKSAPCQPQHF